This T cell receptor beta chain was identified during a study of shared clonotypes between healthy human individuals. Looked up from germline, CDR1 is SGHTA and CDR2 is FQGNSA. CDR3 length: 14 residues. Trimming stripped 1 base from V and 2 bases from J, with 8 bases between. On this clone: Its target is not known.

Replicate PCRs run on sorted subsets employed approximately 200 ng DNA, 25,000 to 35,000 T cell genomes. Clones were read by immunoSEQ multiplex PCR, and TCRdb kept only the in-frame ones, dropping some. The sample has 2,500,000 or so clones; approximately 94% are singletons. General study findings and limits: Shared clonotypes across all four donors exceeded non-shared ones in generation probability. Sample collection involved blood only; tissue repertoires are likely different.

Healthy HIV-negative adults with no recent acute infections or vaccinations were recruited as donors. The sample taken for sequencing was naive CD4+ T cells sorted from blood. The subset was: CD45RA+ positively selected. The sequence was obtained from a young man in good health. The genes are TRBV7-2 and TRBJ1-2, with D unclear. CDR3 sequence: CASSLVLQNYGYTF. In DNA form, the CDR3 reads TGTGCCAGCAGCTTAGTTTTGCAGAACTATGGCTACACCTTC.